The TCR beta chain under discussion was sequenced for a study of blood T cell repertoires in COVID-19. As for the study in general: Acute and convalescent COVID-19 specimens originated in the United States, Italy and Spain. The cDNA or gDNA used as material had been derived from T cells, B-cell-depleted T cells, or PBMCs.

Study processing details: Estimation of nucleated cell counts relied on the amplification of reference gene primers. Measured with immunoSEQ multiplex PCR; TCRdb has only the in-frame clones, and not every one. The V and J calls and clone size come from that table; D and trimming were worked out from the DNA. The sample shows about 310,000 clones, nearly 90% of them seen only once. The ends lost 4 bases at V and 6 bases at J; junction bases unmatched: 7. This CDR3 spans 16 amino acids. CDR1 and CDR2 from the germline V gene are LNHNV and YYDKDF (reference sequence). Followed longitudinally, the Seattle patients had been enrolled during active infection.

This chain connects TRBV15 to TRBJ1-6, with 9 bases matching TRBD1. The sequencing sample was made of peripheral blood. The TCR originated in a woman aged 40-49 years with COVID-19, enrolled during active disease. The CDR3 DNA sequence: TGTGCCACCAGCACCCTCACAGGGGGCGTTAATTCACCCCTCCACTTT. The encoded protein is CATSTLTGGVNSPLHF. The full variable domain, rest sourced from reference TRBV15 and TRBJ1-6, is DAMVIQNPRYQVTQFGKPVTLSCSQTLNHNVMYWYQQKSSQAPKLLFHYYDKDFNNEADTPDNFQSRRPNTSFCFLDIRSPGLGDTAMYLCATSTLTGGVNSPLHFGNGTRLTVT.